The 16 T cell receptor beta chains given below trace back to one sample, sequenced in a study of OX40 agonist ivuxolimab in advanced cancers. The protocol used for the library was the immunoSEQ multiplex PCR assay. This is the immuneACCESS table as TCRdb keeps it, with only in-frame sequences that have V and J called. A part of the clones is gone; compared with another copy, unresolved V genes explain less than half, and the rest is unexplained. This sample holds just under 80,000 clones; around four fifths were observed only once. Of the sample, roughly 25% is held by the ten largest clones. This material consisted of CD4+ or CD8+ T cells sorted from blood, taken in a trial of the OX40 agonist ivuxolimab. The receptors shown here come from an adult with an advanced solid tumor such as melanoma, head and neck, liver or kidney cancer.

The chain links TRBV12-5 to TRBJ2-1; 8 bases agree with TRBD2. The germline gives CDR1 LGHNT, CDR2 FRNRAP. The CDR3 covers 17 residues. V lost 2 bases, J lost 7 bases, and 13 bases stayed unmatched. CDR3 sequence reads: CASGLNPLAGLFNEQFF. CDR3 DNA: TGTGCTAGTGGTTTGAATCCCCTAGCGGGTCTTTTTAATGAGCAGTTCTTC.

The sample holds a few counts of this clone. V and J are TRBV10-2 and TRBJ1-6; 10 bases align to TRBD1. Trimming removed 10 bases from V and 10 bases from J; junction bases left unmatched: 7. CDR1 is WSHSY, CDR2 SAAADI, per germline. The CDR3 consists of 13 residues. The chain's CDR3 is CATWDRGRSPLHF. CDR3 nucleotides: TGCGCCACCTGGGACAGGGGAAGGTCACCCCTCCACTTT.

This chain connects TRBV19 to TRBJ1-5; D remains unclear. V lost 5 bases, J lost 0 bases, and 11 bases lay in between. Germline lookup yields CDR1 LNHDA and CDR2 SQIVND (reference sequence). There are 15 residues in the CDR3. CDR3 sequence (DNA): TGTGCCAGTAGTCCCGGGCCCCTTAGCAATCAGCCCCAGCATTTT. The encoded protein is CASSPGPLSNQPQHF.

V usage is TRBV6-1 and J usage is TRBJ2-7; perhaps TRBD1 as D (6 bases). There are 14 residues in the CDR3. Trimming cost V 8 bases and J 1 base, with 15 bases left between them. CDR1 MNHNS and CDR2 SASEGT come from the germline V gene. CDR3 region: CASLGTLYSYEQYF. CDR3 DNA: TGTGCCAGCCTCGGGACACTATATTCCTACGAGCAGTACTTC.

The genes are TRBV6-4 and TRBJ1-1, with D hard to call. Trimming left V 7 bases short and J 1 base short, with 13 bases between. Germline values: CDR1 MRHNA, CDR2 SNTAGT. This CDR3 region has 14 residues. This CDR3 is CASIPRDPNTEAFF. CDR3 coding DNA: TGTGCCAGCATCCCTAGAGACCCGAACACTGAAGCTTTCTTT.

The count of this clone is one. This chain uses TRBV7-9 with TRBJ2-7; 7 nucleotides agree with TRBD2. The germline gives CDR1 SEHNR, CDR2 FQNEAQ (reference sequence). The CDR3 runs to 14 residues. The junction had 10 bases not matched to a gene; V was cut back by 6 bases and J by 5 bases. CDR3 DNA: TGTGCCAGCAGTGGGGTACTAGCGATCCACGAGCAGTACTTC. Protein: CASSGVLAIHEQYF. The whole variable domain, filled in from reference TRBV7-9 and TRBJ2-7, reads DTGVSQNPRHKITKRGQNVTFRCDPISEHNRLYWYRQTLGQGPEFLTYFQNEAQLEKSRLLSDRFSAERPKGSFSTLEIQRTEQGDSAMYLCASSGVLAIHEQYFGPGTRLTVT.

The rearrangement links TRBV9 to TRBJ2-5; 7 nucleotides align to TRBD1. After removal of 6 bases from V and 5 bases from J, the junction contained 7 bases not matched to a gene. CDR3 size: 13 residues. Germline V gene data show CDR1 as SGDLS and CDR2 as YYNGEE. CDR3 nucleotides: TGTGCCAGCAACGGACAGGCCGGGGAGACCCAGTACTTC. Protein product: CASNGQAGETQYF.

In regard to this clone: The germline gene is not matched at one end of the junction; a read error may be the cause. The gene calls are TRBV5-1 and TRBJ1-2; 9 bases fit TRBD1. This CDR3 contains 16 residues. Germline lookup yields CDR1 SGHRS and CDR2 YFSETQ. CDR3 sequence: CASNLGQGTGDGGYTF. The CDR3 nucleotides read TGCGCCAGCAACTTGGGACAGGGAACAGGGGATGGAGGCTACACCTTC.

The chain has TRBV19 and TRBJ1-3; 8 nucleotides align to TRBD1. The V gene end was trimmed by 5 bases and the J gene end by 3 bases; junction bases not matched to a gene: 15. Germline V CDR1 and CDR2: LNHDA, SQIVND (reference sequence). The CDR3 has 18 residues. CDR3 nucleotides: TGTGCCAGTAGTCCCTTTCAGTCCACCGGGACAGGTGGAAACACCATATATTTT. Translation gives CASSPFQSTGTGGNTIYF.

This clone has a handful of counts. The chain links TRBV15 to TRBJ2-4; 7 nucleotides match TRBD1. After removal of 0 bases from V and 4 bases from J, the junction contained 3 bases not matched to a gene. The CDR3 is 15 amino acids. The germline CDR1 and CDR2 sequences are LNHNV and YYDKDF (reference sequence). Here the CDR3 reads CATSREPGQKNIQYF. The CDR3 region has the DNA TGTGCCACCAGCAGAGAGCCGGGACAGAAAAACATTCAGTACTTC.

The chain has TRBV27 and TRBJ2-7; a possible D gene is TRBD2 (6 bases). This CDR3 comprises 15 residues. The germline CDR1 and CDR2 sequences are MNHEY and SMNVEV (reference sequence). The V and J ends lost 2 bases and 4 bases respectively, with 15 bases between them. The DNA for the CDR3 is TGTGCCAGCAGTTTAGGCGGGGTTCAATCTTACGAGCAGTACTTC. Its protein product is CASSLGGVQSYEQYF.

CDR3 region: CASGLVLGGLGEKLFF. As DNA, the CDR3 is TGTGCTAGTGGTTTGGTACTGGGGGGGCTAGGAGAAAAACTGTTTTTT. The rearrangement uses TRBV12-5 and TRBJ1-4, with D possibly matching TRBD1 (6 bases). V lost 0 bases and J lost 8, with 16 bases in between. Germline-derived CDR1 and CDR2 are LGHNT and FRNRAP. The CDR3 covers 16 residues.

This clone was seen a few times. CDR3 in amino acids: CASSTFDRRSYEQYF. The CDR3 coding sequence is TGTGCCAGCAGTACATTCGACAGGCGCTCCTACGAGCAGTACTTC. This chain links TRBV6-1 with TRBJ2-7, with TRBD1 as a possible D gene (6 bases). The germline V and J ends were trimmed by 5 bases and 0 bases, with 14 bases remaining between them. The CDR3 is 15 residues long. In germline, CDR1 is MNHNS, CDR2 SASEGT.

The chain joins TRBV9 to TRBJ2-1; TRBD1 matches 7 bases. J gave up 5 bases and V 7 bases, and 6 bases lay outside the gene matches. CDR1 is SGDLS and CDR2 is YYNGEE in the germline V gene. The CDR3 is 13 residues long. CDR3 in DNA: TGTGCCAGCGCGACAGGGTCTAACAATGAGCAGTTCTTC. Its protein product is CASATGSNNEQFF.

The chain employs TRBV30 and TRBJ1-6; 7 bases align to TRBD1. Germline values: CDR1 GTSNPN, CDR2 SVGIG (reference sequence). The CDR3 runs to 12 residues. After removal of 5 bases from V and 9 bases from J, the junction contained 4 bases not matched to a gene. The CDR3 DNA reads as TGTGCCTGGGAAGGGACAGTTTCACCCCTCCACTTT. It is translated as CAWEGTVSPLHF.

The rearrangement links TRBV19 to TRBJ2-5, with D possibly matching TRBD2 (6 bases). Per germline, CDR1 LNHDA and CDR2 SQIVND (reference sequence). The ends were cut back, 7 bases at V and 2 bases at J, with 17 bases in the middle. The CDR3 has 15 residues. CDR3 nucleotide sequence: TGTGCCAGTAATACCGCCTACGGGGGTCAAGAGACCCAGTACTTC. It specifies CASNTAYGGQETQYF.